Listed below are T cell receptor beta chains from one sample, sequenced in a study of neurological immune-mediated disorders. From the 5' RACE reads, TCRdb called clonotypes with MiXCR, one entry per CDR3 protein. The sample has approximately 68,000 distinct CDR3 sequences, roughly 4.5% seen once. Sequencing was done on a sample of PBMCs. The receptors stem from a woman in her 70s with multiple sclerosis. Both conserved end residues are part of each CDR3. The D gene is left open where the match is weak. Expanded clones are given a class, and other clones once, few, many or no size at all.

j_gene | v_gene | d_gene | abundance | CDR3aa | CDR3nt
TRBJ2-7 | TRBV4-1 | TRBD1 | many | CASTLRQGWDEQYF | TGCGCCAGCACCCTCCGACAGGGTTGGGATGAGCAGTACTTC
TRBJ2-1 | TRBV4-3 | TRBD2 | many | CASSQDRIAGGDEQFF | TGCGCCAGCAGCCAAGATAGAATAGCGGGCGGGGATGAGCAGTTCTTC
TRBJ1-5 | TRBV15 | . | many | CATSSDGQAGQPQHF | TGTGCCACCAGCAGCGACGGACAAGCCGGTCAGCCCCAGCATTTT
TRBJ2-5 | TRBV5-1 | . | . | CASSLSGPTSRETQYF | TGCGCCAGCAGCCTGTCGGGCCCCACGTCCAGGGAGACCCAGTACTTC
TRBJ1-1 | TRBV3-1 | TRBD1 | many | CASSHLVGQGSTEAFF | TGTGCCAGCAGCCACCTAGTAGGACAGGGGAGCACTGAAGCTTTCTTT
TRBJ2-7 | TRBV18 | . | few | CASSPRHSYEQYF | TGTGCCAGCTCGCCTCGACACTCCTACGAGCAGTACTTC
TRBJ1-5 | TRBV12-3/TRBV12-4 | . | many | CASSLGGVSNQPQHF | TGTGCCAGCAGTTTAGGGGGCGTGAGCAATCAGCCCCAGCATTTT
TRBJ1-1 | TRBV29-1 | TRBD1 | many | CSVRTGGHTEAFF | TGCAGCGTTAGAACAGGGGGGCACACTGAAGCTTTCTTT
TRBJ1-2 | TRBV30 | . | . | CAWHLGGGGYTF | TGTGCCTGGCACCTCGGGGGCGGTGGCTACACCTTC
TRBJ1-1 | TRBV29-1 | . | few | CSVEGGFAEAFF | TGCAGCGTCGAGGGGGGGTTCGCTGAAGCTTTCTTT
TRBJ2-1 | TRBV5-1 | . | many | CASSPSTGYNEQFF | TGCGCCAGCAGCCCATCCACCGGGTACAATGAGCAGTTCTTC
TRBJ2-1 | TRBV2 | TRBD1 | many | CASKTGQGVNEQFF | TGTGCCAGCAAAACGGGACAGGGGGTTAATGAGCAGTTCTTC
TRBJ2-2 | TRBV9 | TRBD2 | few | CASSPREGDTGELFF | TGTGCCAGCAGCCCGCGGGAGGGCGACACCGGGGAGCTGTTTTTT
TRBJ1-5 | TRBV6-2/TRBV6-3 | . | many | CASSGTGKGNQPQHF | TGTGCCAGCAGTGGTACAGGGAAGGGCAATCAGCCCCAGCATTTT
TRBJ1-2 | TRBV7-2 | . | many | CASSPVASYGYTF | TGTGCCAGCAGCCCAGTGGCCTCCTATGGCTACACCTTC
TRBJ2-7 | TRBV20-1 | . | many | CSAIQNEQYF | TGCAGTGCCATACAAAACGAGCAGTACTTC
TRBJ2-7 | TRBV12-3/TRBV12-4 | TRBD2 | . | CASKLAGGTYEQYF | TGTGCCAGCAAACTAGCGGGAGGGACCTACGAGCAGTACTTC
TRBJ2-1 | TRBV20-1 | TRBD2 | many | CSARDGAGYYNEQFF | TGCAGTGCTAGAGATGGAGCGGGATACTACAATGAGCAGTTCTTC
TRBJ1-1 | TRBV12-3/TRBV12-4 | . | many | CASRGTNTEAFF | TGTGCCAGCAGAGGGACGAACACTGAAGCTTTCTTT
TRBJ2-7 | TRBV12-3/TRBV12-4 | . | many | CASSLAGAYEQYF | TGTGCCAGCAGTTTGGCAGGGGCCTACGAGCAGTACTTC
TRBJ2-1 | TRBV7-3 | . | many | CASSISGASSYNEQFF | TGTGCCAGCAGCATTAGCGGCGCTAGCTCCTACAATGAGCAGTTCTTC
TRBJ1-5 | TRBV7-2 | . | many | CASSWGGGEPQHF | TGTGCCAGCAGCTGGGGGGGTGGGGAGCCCCAGCATTTT
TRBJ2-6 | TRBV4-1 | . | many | CASSRAAGSSGANVLTF | TGCGCCAGCAGCCGCGCGGCGGGGTCGTCCGGGGCCAACGTCCTGACTTTC
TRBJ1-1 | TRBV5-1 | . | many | CASSLAMTGANTEAFF | TGCGCCAGCAGCTTGGCGATGACAGGAGCCAACACTGAAGCTTTCTTT
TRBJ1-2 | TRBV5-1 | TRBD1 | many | CASSVDRVLYGYTF | TGCGCCAGCAGCGTGGACAGGGTCCTCTATGGCTACACCTTC
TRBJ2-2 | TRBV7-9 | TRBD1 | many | CASSSYRGRNTGELFF | TGTGCCAGCAGCAGCTACAGGGGGCGGAACACCGGGGAGCTGTTTTTT
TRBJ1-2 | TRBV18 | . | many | CASSAGTAGYGYTF | TGTGCCAGCTCAGCCGGGACGGCGGGGTATGGCTACACCTTC
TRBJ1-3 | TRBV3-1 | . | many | CASSQLLEANTIYF | TGTGCCAGCAGCCAATTGCTTGAGGCTAACACCATATATTTT
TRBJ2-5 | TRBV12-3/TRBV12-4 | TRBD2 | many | CASSFQRGAQETQYF | TGTGCCAGCAGTTTTCAGCGGGGTGCCCAAGAGACCCAGTACTTC
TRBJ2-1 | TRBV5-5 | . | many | CASSRQQVEQFF | TGTGCCAGCAGCAGACAACAAGTTGAGCAGTTCTTC
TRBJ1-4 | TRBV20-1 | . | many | CSARARQTTNEKLFF | TGCAGTGCGAGAGCCCGACAGACAACTAATGAAAAACTGTTTTTT
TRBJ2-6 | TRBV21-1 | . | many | CASSNRDRGGSGANVLTF | TGTGCCAGCAGTAACCGGGACAGGGGTGGATCTGGGGCCAACGTCCTGACTTTC
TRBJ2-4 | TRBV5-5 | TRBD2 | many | CASSLIPGGVGIQYF | TGTGCCAGCAGCTTGATCCCGGGAGGAGTGGGCATTCAGTACTTC
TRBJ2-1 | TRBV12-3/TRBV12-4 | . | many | CASKGGQPYNEQFF | TGTGCCAGCAAGGGGGGCCAGCCCTACAATGAGCAGTTCTTC
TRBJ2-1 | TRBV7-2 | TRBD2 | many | CASSLVRRTSGTYNEQFF | TGTGCCAGCAGCTTAGTGCGCAGGACTAGCGGAACATACAATGAGCAGTTCTTC